These 20 T cell receptor beta chains share one sample of origin, sequenced in a study of shared clonotypes between healthy human individuals (dated by TCRdb to 2018 to 2021). Receptors were amplified or captured by the immunoSEQ multiplex PCR assay. In its TCRdb copy, this immuneACCESS table keeps in-frame sequences only and misses some clones. Where compared with another copy, unresolved V genes explain less than half of these, and the others have no known cause. For this sample there are about 2,500,000 clones; approximately 90% appear just once. The ten largest clones take up 0.14% of the sample. The sequencing input was naive CD4+ T cells sorted from blood. The sample's cell subset or site label is to be understood as: CD45RA+ positively selected. These receptors all stem from a man younger than 35 in good health.

V is TRBV18 and J is TRBJ2-7; D is ambiguous. The CDR3 loop spans 14 amino acids. The V end was cut by 4 bases, the J end by 0 bases, with 10 bases between. Germline CDR1 and CDR2: KGHSH and LQKENI. The CDR3 DNA reads as TGTGCCAGCTCACACGGAACAGTCTCCTACGAGCAGTACTTC. This encodes CASSHGTVSYEQYF. The full variable domain, rest sourced from reference TRBV18 and TRBJ2-7, is NAGVMQNPRHLVRRRGQEARLRCSPMKGHSHVYWYRQLPEEGLKFMVYLQKENIIDESGMPKERFSAEFPKEGPSILRIQQVVRGDSAAYFCASSHGTVSYEQYFGPGTRLTVT.

This clone was counted a few times. This sequence joins TRBV30 and TRBJ1-4; D is possibly TRBD1 (6 bases). V was shortened by 7 bases and J by 8 bases, with 17 bases between the two germline ends. Germline CDR1 reads GTSNPN; CDR2 reads SVGIG (reference sequence). The CDR3 sequence is 13 residues long. The CDR3 spells CASKQGVGEKLFF. The DNA for the CDR3 is TGTGCCTCAAAACAGGGCGTGGGCGAAAAACTGTTTTTT.

This clone was picked up one time. The same CDR3 arises from other DNA sequences in this sample as well. This rearrangement joins TRBV5-1 to TRBJ2-2; D is possibly TRBD2 (6 bases). Deletions cut 0 bases from V and 5 bases from J, with 11 bases between. This CDR3 is 15 amino acids long. Germline loops: CDR1 SGHRS, CDR2 YFSETQ. The CDR3 spells CASSLAGDGTGELFF. The CDR3, as DNA: TGCGCCAGCAGCTTGGCGGGAGACGGTACCGGGGAGCTGTTTTTT.

This chain joins TRBV30 and TRBJ2-3, with 13 bases identical to TRBD2. The CDR3 has 15 amino acids. Per the germline V gene, CDR1 is GTSNPN and CDR2 is SVGIG (reference sequence). J gave up 0 bases and V 5 bases, and 2 bases lay outside the gene matches. This chain's CDR3 is CAWGGLAGSTDTQYF. The CDR3, as DNA: TGTGCCTGGGGGGGACTAGCGGGAAGCACAGATACGCAGTATTTT.

The chain is built from TRBV5-1 and TRBJ1-1; 10 positions match TRBD1. The V gene's germline CDR1 is SGHRS and CDR2 YFSETQ. The CDR3 contains 17 residues. V trimming: 3 bases; J trimming: 4 bases; junction bases outside the gene matches: 12. The CDR3 region is CASSSFSTGGGSTEAFF. Written as DNA, the CDR3 is TGCGCCAGCAGCTCATTTTCGACAGGGGGCGGAAGCACTGAAGCTTTCTTT. The whole variable domain, remainder taken from reference TRBV5-1 and TRBJ1-1, is KAGVTQTPRYLIKTRGQQVTLSCSPISGHRSVSWYQQTPGQGLQFLFEYFSETQRNKGNFPGRFSGRQFSNSRSEMNVSTLELGDSALYLCASSSFSTGGGSTEAFFGQGTRLTVV.

Regarding this clone: The same CDR3 arises from other DNA sequences in this sample as well. This chain uses TRBV19 with TRBJ2-3; D not resolved. This CDR3 has 11 amino acids. Trimming took 8 bases from V and 3 from J, leaving 6 bases between them. Per germline, CDR1 LNHDA and CDR2 SQIVND (reference sequence). The CDR3 here is CASSVTDTQYF. The CDR3 DNA follows: TGTGCCAGTTCTGTAACAGATACGCAGTATTTT.

This chain connects TRBV7-3 to TRBJ2-3; the match to TRBD2 covers 10 bases. V trimming: 5 bases; J trimming: 2 bases; junction bases outside the gene matches: 4. Germline CDR1 reads SGHTA; CDR2 reads FQGTGA. This CDR3 has 15 residues. The CDR3 reads CASSRAGGPTDTQYF. The CDR3 DNA sequence: TGTGCCAGCAGCCGAGCGGGGGGGCCCACAGATACGCAGTATTTT. Variable domain in full (rest from reference TRBV7-3 and TRBJ2-3): GAGVSQTPSNKVTEKGKYVELRCDPISGHTALYWYRQSLGQGPEFLIYFQGTGAADDSGLPNDRFFAVRPEGSVSTLKIQRTERGDSAVYLCASSRAGGPTDTQYFGPGTRLTVL.

The chain carries TRBV28 and TRBJ1-2; 10 bases map to TRBD1. This CDR3 is built from 13 residues. J was trimmed by 4 bases and V by 6 bases; bases with no gene match: 2. Looked up from germline, CDR1 is MDHEN and CDR2 is SYDVKM. The CDR3 is CASRTGGIYGYTF. The CDR3 DNA is TGTGCCAGCAGGACAGGGGGCATCTATGGCTACACCTTC.

Details on this clone: The same CDR3 is also encoded by other DNA sequences in this sample. The chain links TRBV5-1 to TRBJ2-5; D is unclear. The V and J ends lost 0 bases and 4 bases respectively, with 4 bases between them. This CDR3 has 12 residues. The V gene's germline CDR1 is SGHRS and CDR2 YFSETQ. The CDR3 DNA follows: TGCGCCAGCAGCTTGGTTCGAGAGACCCAGTACTTC. Translation gives CASSLVRETQYF.

The chain combines TRBV9 with TRBJ1-2, with D tentatively TRBD1 (6 bases). The ends were cut back, 5 bases at V and 4 bases at J, with 12 bases in the middle. This CDR3 has 13 amino acids. The germline V gene encodes CDR1 SGDLS and CDR2 YYNGEE. The CDR3 region has the DNA TGTGCCAGCAGTCAGGACAGACCCTATGGCTACACCTTC. This translates into CASSQDRPYGYTF.

The V and J genes are TRBV18 and TRBJ2-2; possibly TRBD1 for D (5 bases). The germline gives CDR1 KGHSH, CDR2 LQKENI. The CDR3 has 14 amino acids. Trimming shortened V by 2 bases and J by 6 bases, and 10 bases separated the two germline ends. CDR3 DNA sequence: TGTGCCAGCTCACCAAGGGAAGGGGCCGGGGAGCTGTTTTTT. Amino acids: CASSPREGAGELFF.

The V gene is TRBV5-1, the J gene TRBJ1-2, with D uncertain. CDR3 length: 13 amino acids. The germline CDR1 and CDR2 sequences are SGHRS and YFSETQ. With 0 bases removed from V and 3 bases from J, the gap between germline ends came to 6 bases. The CDR3 spells CASSLGTHYGYTF. CDR3 in DNA: TGCGCCAGCAGCTTGGGTACACACTATGGCTACACCTTC.

This clone is a singleton in its sample. The sample holds other DNA sequences that translate to the same CDR3. The chain couples TRBV7-3 to TRBJ2-3, with 9 bases fitting TRBD1. CDR1 and CDR2 (germline): SGHTA, FQGTGA. After removal of 4 bases from V and 1 base from J, the junction contained 3 bases not matched to a gene. This CDR3 region has 15 residues. The CDR3 DNA reads TGTGCCAGCAGCTCCCGGACAGGGGGCACAGATACGCAGTATTTT. It encodes CASSSRTGGTDTQYF.

The chain combines TRBV5-1 with TRBJ2-1; tentative D call: TRBD1 (6 bases). V was shortened by 0 bases and J by 7 bases, with 14 bases between the two germline ends. The CDR3 extends over 15 amino acids. Looked up from germline, CDR1 is SGHRS and CDR2 is YFSETQ. The CDR3 reads CASSLDWGRGNEQFF. As DNA, the CDR3 is TGCGCCAGCAGCTTGGACTGGGGGCGAGGGAATGAGCAGTTCTTC.

This clone was counted a single time. The V and J genes are TRBV2 and TRBJ1-1; D is uncertain. CDR1 SNHLY and CDR2 FYNNEI come from the germline V gene. The V and J ends lost 2 bases and 1 base respectively, with 8 bases between them. CDR3 length equals 14 residues. The CDR3 loop reads CASSEFRGNTEAFF. The CDR3 DNA reads TGTGCCAGCAGTGAATTCCGCGGGAACACTGAAGCTTTCTTT.

This chain connects TRBV7-2 to TRBJ2-7, with D possibly matching TRBD1 (6 bases). The CDR3 length is 15 residues. V lost 1 base and J 0 bases, leaving 10 bases between the germline ends. Per germline, CDR1 SGHTA and CDR2 FQGNSA. The CDR3 spells CASSLDRALSYEQYF. CDR3 DNA: TGTGCCAGCAGCTTAGACAGGGCGCTCTCCTACGAGCAGTACTTC.

The chain recombines TRBV6-1 with TRBJ1-1; perhaps TRBD1 as D (5 bases). CDR1 MNHNS and CDR2 SASEGT come from the germline V gene. The ends were cut back, 0 bases at V and 6 bases at J, with 5 bases in the middle. The CDR3 sequence is 12 residues long. CDR3 coding DNA: TGTGCCAGCAGTGAAGCCAGGGCTGAAGCTTTCTTT. Protein product: CASSEARAEAFF.

This sequence joins TRBV29-1 and TRBJ1-2, with 7 bases that match TRBD1. The germline V gene has CDR1 SQVTM and CDR2 ANQGSEA. CDR3 size: 11 residues. The CDR3 DNA is TGCAGTTCGTCAGGGGGCTATGGCTACACCTTC. Its protein is CSSSGGYGYTF.

Concerning this clone: Additional DNA sequences in this sample encode the identical CDR3. This chain links TRBV7-3 with TRBJ2-3; TRBD2 might be the D (7 bases). The germline V gene encodes CDR1 SGHTA and CDR2 FQGTGA. V lost 0 bases and J 3 bases, leaving 10 bases between the germline ends. The length of the CDR3 is 15 residues. The CDR3 here is CASSLTRGGTDTQYF. The CDR3 nucleotides are TGTGCCAGCAGCTTAACCAGGGGAGGGACAGATACGCAGTATTTT.

The chain couples TRBV7-3 to TRBJ2-2; no definite D call. From germline, CDR1 is SGHTA and CDR2 FQGTGA. This CDR3 contains 17 residues. Trimming removed 5 bases from V and 0 bases from J, with 16 bases in between. CDR3 protein: CASSRLPLESNTGELFF. For the CDR3, the DNA is TGTGCCAGCAGCCGTTTACCCCTCGAATCGAACACCGGGGAGCTGTTTTTT.